This T cell receptor (beta chain) was sequenced in a study of T cell responses to AZD1222 COVID-19 vaccine. Both about-4-week and about-12-week second-dose recipients were combined. Trimming left V 7 bases short and J 0 bases short, with 10 bases between. The CDR3 runs 14 residues. Per germline, CDR1 SNHLY and CDR2 FYNNEI. With regard to this clone: What it recognizes is unknown.

Assay: immunoSEQ multiplex PCR; the TCRdb copy retains only in-frame clones and omits some. Of fewer than 130,000 clones listed, 80% to 95% are singletons. Study-level findings and limits: Mostly white British, mostly female donors; authors suggested clonal diversity may be underestimated.

This rearrangement joins TRBV2 to TRBJ1-5; no clear D. The sequence was collected from an adult who received the AZD1222 COVID-19 vaccine. Sequenced material: peripheral blood, taken 28 days after the second AZD1222 dose. The CDR3 spells CASNPVYSNQPQHF. CDR3 DNA: TGTGCCAGCAACCCAGTTTATAGCAATCAGCCCCAGCATTTT.